The present TCR beta chain was sequenced within a study of CD8+CD57+ T cells in acquired aplastic anemia. Study information: Recorded DNA amounts for sorted CD4+ and CD8+ cells had an average of around 3 ug. The study's findings and limits: The CD8+ Simpson's diversity of patients and controls was not significantly different.

Flow cytometry had shown expanded CD8+CD57+ cells in the patients chosen for sequencing. Patients had undergone no therapy by the time their blood was sampled. Both TCR beta VDJ combination and CDR3 sequence profiling were carried out. Genomic DNA was the template for this profiling. TCRdb analysed the reads with MiXCR anew, one entry per CDR3 protein. The table includes roughly 160,000 distinct CDR3 sequences, under 55% detected once. This clonotype has ten or more counts. What it recognizes is unknown. This CDR3 has 12 amino acids. After removal of 3 bases from V and 2 bases from J, the junction contained 0 bases not matched to a gene. Looked up from germline, CDR1 is DFQATT and CDR2 is SNEGSKA (reference sequence).

The sample taken for sequencing was sorted CD4+, CD8+, or CD8+CD57+ T cells (not recorded which) from PBMCs. This TCR derives from a human donor with aplastic anemia. This chain connects TRBV20-1 to TRBJ2-5, with 7 bases aligning to TRBD1. This CDR3 reads CSARTGQETQYF. The CDR3, as DNA: TGCAGTGCTAGGACAGGGCAAGAGACCCAGTACTTC.